These 2 T cell receptor beta chains originate from one sample sequenced in a study of blood T cell repertoires in COVID-19. Repertoires were generated with immunoSEQ multiplex PCR, while TCRdb's copy carries only in-frame clones and drops some. The sample lists 200,000 or so clones, 65% to 85% occurring once. The sample consisted of PBMCs or T cells enriched from blood (not recorded which). These receptors all come from a man aged 35-49 years who had recovered from COVID-19.

V usage is TRBV10-3 and J usage is TRBJ1-6; 10 nucleotides agree with TRBD1. The CDR3 has 15 amino acids. J gave up 6 bases and V 6 bases, and 5 bases lay outside the gene matches. CDR1 is ENHRY, CDR2 SYGVKD, per germline. The CDR3 sequence: CAISGTGVRNSPLHF. CDR3 in DNA: TGTGCCATCAGCGGGACAGGGGTCCGTAATTCACCCCTCCACTTT.

The chain has TRBV7-8 and TRBJ1-2; 8 nucleotides line up with TRBD1. The CDR3 runs 14 residues. From germline, CDR1 is SGHVS and CDR2 FQNEAQ. V lost 6 bases, J lost 7 bases, and 10 bases stayed unmatched. CDR3 sequence reads: CASSLGTGAFGYTF. The CDR3 DNA is TGTGCCAGCAGTCTTGGGACAGGCGCATTTGGCTACACCTTC.